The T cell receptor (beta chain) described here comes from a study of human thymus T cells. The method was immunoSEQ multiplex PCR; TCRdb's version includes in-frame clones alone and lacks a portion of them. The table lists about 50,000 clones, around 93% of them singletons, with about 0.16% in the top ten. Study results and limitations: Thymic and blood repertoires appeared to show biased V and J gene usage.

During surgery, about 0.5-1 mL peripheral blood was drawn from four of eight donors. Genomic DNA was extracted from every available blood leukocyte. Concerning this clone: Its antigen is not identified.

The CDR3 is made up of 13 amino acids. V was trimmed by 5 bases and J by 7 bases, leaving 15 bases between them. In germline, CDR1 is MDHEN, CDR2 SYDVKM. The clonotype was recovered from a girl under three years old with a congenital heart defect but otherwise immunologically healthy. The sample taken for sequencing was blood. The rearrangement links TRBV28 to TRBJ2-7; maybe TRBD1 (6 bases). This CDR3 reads CASSQPPTGEQYF. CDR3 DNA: TGTGCCAGCAGTCAACCGCCTACAGGGGAGCAGTACTTC.